The rows below give T cell receptor beta chains drawn from one sample of a study of T cell responses to AZD1222 COVID-19 vaccine. Using immunoSEQ multiplex PCR, the repertoire was profiled, and TCRdb retains in-frame clones only, with some absent. The repertoire has 100,000 or so clones, 80% to 90% of them found once; the top ten carry about 6%. The source was peripheral blood, collected on day 0 of AZD1222 vaccination. These TCRs come from an adult in good health. The CDR3 runs from the conserved cysteine through the conserved F or W. A D gene is named only where the DNA matches it firmly. Part of the rows lack a size; the others show once, few, many or a class for expanded clones.

d_gene: .
v_gene: TRBV21-1
j_gene: TRBJ1-5
abundance: .
CDR3nt: TGTGCCAGCAGCAAAGAGGGAGCGTATAGCAATCAGCCCCAGCATTTT
CDR3aa: CASSKEGAYSNQPQHF

d_gene: .
v_gene: TRBV5-5
j_gene: TRBJ2-7
abundance: .
CDR3nt: TGTGCCAGCAGCTTTGGCCAAAAGTCCTACGAGCAGTACTTC
CDR3aa: CASSFGQKSYEQYF

d_gene: .
v_gene: TRBV18
j_gene: TRBJ1-4
abundance: .
CDR3nt: TGTGCCAGCTCACCTGGCTTGGCCTCCGTGGTGGCTAATGAAAAACTGTTTTTT
CDR3aa: CASSPGLASVVANEKLFF

d_gene: TRBD2
v_gene: TRBV15
j_gene: TRBJ2-2
abundance: .
CDR3nt: TGTGCCACCAGCAGAGACAGGGTAGCGGGCGGGGAGCTGTTTTTT
CDR3aa: CATSRDRVAGGELFF

d_gene: .
v_gene: TRBV5-4
j_gene: TRBJ2-6
abundance: .
CDR3nt: TGTGCCAGCAGCTTGACCAGGGTTAACTCTGGGGCCAACGTCCTGACTTTC
CDR3aa: CASSLTRVNSGANVLTF

d_gene: .
v_gene: TRBV30
j_gene: TRBJ1-2
abundance: .
CDR3nt: TGTGCCTGGAGTACGTATTATGGCTACACCTTC
CDR3aa: CAWSTYYGYTF

d_gene: TRBD1
v_gene: TRBV7-3
j_gene: TRBJ2-2
abundance: once
CDR3nt: TGTGCCAGCAGCCCTGGGGCAGGGGGCGGCGGGGAGCTGTTTTTT
CDR3aa: CASSPGAGGGGELFF

d_gene: TRBD1
v_gene: TRBV4-3
j_gene: TRBJ1-6
abundance: .
CDR3nt: TGCGCCAGCAGCCGTGCTCTTACAGGGGGGCGTTCACCCCTCCACTTT
CDR3aa: CASSRALTGGRSPLHF

d_gene: .
v_gene: TRBV5-6
j_gene: TRBJ1-2
abundance: .
CDR3nt: TGTGCCAGCAGCTTGCCCAGAGCTAACTATGGCTACACCTTC
CDR3aa: CASSLPRANYGYTF

d_gene: TRBD1
v_gene: TRBV3-1/TRBV3-2
j_gene: TRBJ2-3
abundance: .
CDR3nt: TGTGCCAGCAGCAATACAGGGGGCGCATCAGATACGCAGTATTTT
CDR3aa: CASSNTGGASDTQYF

d_gene: .
v_gene: TRBV25-1
j_gene: TRBJ1-2
abundance: .
CDR3nt: TGTGCCAGCAGTGATTTCTATGGCTACACCTTC
CDR3aa: CASSDFYGYTF

d_gene: .
v_gene: TRBV6-2/TRBV6-3
j_gene: TRBJ1-2
abundance: .
CDR3nt: TGTGCCAGCAGTCAGGTCCGCTATGGAGGCTACACCTTC
CDR3aa: CASSQVRYGGYTF

d_gene: TRBD2
v_gene: TRBV11-2
j_gene: TRBJ2-1
abundance: .
CDR3nt: TGTGCCAGCAGCTTCCCAGGACTAGCGGGGATCAATGAGCAGTTCTTC
CDR3aa: CASSFPGLAGINEQFF

d_gene: .
v_gene: TRBV5-4
j_gene: TRBJ2-5
abundance: .
CDR3nt: TGTGCCAGCAGTAGTGGCGGTCCGGGACGAGGGGGAGAGACCCAGTACTTC
CDR3aa: CASSSGGPGRGGETQYF

d_gene: .
v_gene: TRBV19
j_gene: TRBJ1-1
abundance: once
CDR3nt: TGTGCCAGTAGTATAGGGCCGGCCAACACTGAAGCTTTCTTT
CDR3aa: CASSIGPANTEAFF

d_gene: .
v_gene: TRBV19
j_gene: TRBJ1-1
abundance: .
CDR3nt: TGTGCCAGTAGTACCGACTTAAGACAAAACACTGAAGCTTTCTTT
CDR3aa: CASSTDLRQNTEAFF

d_gene: .
v_gene: TRBV29-1
j_gene: TRBJ2-5
abundance: once
CDR3nt: TGCAGCGTTGTGACAGGCCAAGAGACCCAGTACTTC
CDR3aa: CSVVTGQETQYF

d_gene: .
v_gene: TRBV7-2
j_gene: TRBJ2-1
abundance: .
CDR3nt: TGTGCCAGCAGCCAACCTAGCTACAATGAGCAGTTCTTC
CDR3aa: CASSQPSYNEQFF

d_gene: .
v_gene: TRBV6-5
j_gene: TRBJ2-3
abundance: .
CDR3nt: TGTGCCAGCAGTTACGTCGACAGCCAGCACACAGATACGCAGTATTTT
CDR3aa: CASSYVDSQHTDTQYF

d_gene: .
v_gene: TRBV5-5
j_gene: TRBJ2-5
abundance: once
CDR3nt: TGTGCCAGCAGCCCGCCGCGAAAGCTACAAGAGACCCAGTACTTC
CDR3aa: CASSPPRKLQETQYF

d_gene: TRBD1
v_gene: TRBV2
j_gene: TRBJ1-5
abundance: .
CDR3nt: TGTGCCAGCACAGACAGGGAGAATCAGCCCCAGCATTTT
CDR3aa: CASTDRENQPQHF

d_gene: .
v_gene: TRBV5-6
j_gene: TRBJ2-7
abundance: .
CDR3nt: TGTGCCAGCAGCTTGGCCTACTTTGACGAGCAGTACTTC
CDR3aa: CASSLAYFDEQYF

d_gene: TRBD1
v_gene: TRBV7-9
j_gene: TRBJ2-5
abundance: .
CDR3nt: TGTGCCAGCAGCTTGGACAGGGGGCGAGAGACCCAGTACTTC
CDR3aa: CASSLDRGRETQYF

d_gene: .
v_gene: TRBV5-1
j_gene: TRBJ2-2
abundance: few
CDR3nt: TGCGCCAGCAGCTTACCCCAAGGAATGAACACCGGGGAGCTGTTTTTT
CDR3aa: CASSLPQGMNTGELFF

d_gene: TRBD2
v_gene: TRBV4-3
j_gene: TRBJ2-7
abundance: .
CDR3nt: TGCGCCAGCAGCCAAGATCGACTAGCGGGACGGGTGCAGTACTTC
CDR3aa: CASSQDRLAGRVQYF

d_gene: .
v_gene: TRBV11-2
j_gene: TRBJ2-7
abundance: .
CDR3nt: TGTGCCAGCAGCCCCCGGACGTCAACCTACGAGCAGTACTTC
CDR3aa: CASSPRTSTYEQYF

d_gene: .
v_gene: TRBV11-3
j_gene: TRBJ2-3
abundance: .
CDR3nt: TGTGCCAGCAGCTTAGGTGGGGCTATCACAGATACGCAGTATTTT
CDR3aa: CASSLGGAITDTQYF

d_gene: TRBD2
v_gene: TRBV14
j_gene: TRBJ2-3
abundance: .
CDR3nt: TGTGCCAGCAGCCAAGTAGCGGGGGCCACAGATACGCAGTATTTT
CDR3aa: CASSQVAGATDTQYF

d_gene: .
v_gene: TRBV12-3/TRBV12-4
j_gene: TRBJ2-2
abundance: .
CDR3nt: TGTGCCAGCAGTCGGGAGACCGGGGAGCTGTTTTTT
CDR3aa: CASSRETGELFF

d_gene: .
v_gene: TRBV4-3
j_gene: TRBJ2-3
abundance: once
CDR3nt: TGCGCCAGCAGCCAAGAATTGTGGACGGGCACAGATACGCAGTATTTT
CDR3aa: CASSQELWTGTDTQYF

d_gene: .
v_gene: TRBV5-1
j_gene: TRBJ1-6
abundance: .
CDR3nt: TGCGCCAGCAGCTTGGGCAGGGGCGAATATAATTCACCCCTCCACTTT
CDR3aa: CASSLGRGEYNSPLHF

d_gene: .
v_gene: TRBV5-1
j_gene: TRBJ2-3
abundance: .
CDR3nt: TGCGCCAGCAGCTTGATGTGGGGGCAGTCAGATACGCAGTATTTT
CDR3aa: CASSLMWGQSDTQYF

d_gene: .
v_gene: TRBV5-4
j_gene: TRBJ2-2
abundance: once
CDR3nt: TGTGCCAGCAGCTTGACCAGACAGAGCGGCGACACCGGGGAGCTGTTTTTT
CDR3aa: CASSLTRQSGDTGELFF

d_gene: .
v_gene: TRBV27
j_gene: TRBJ1-1
abundance: .
CDR3nt: TGTGCCAGCACCCGAGGGGTGGGGGTTGGTGAAGCTTTCTTT
CDR3aa: CASTRGVGVGEAFF

d_gene: .
v_gene: TRBV21-1
j_gene: TRBJ1-1
abundance: .
CDR3nt: TGTGCCAGCAGCCCACACCCCCTGTCATGCAGGCCCCTTGAGATGAACACTGAAGCTTTCTTT
CDR3aa: CASSPHPLSCRPLEMNTEAFF

d_gene: .
v_gene: TRBV24-1
j_gene: TRBJ1-1
abundance: once
CDR3nt: TGTGCCACCAGTGATTTGCAAGGGTTGGCTTTCTTT
CDR3aa: CATSDLQGLAFF

d_gene: TRBD1
v_gene: TRBV6-5
j_gene: TRBJ1-5
abundance: .
CDR3nt: TGTGCCAGCAGGCGCCAGGGGGGCAATCAGCCCCAGCATTTT
CDR3aa: CASRRQGGNQPQHF

d_gene: .
v_gene: TRBV12-3/TRBV12-4
j_gene: TRBJ2-7
abundance: .
CDR3nt: TGTGCCAGCAGCGAATTACAGGGCTACGAGCAGTACTTC
CDR3aa: CASSELQGYEQYF

d_gene: TRBD1
v_gene: TRBV7-2
j_gene: TRBJ2-2
abundance: once
CDR3nt: TGTGCCAGCAGCTTAGGGGGACAGGGGCCCGGGGAGCTGTTTTTT
CDR3aa: CASSLGGQGPGELFF

d_gene: TRBD1
v_gene: TRBV19
j_gene: TRBJ1-1
abundance: .
CDR3nt: TGTGCCAGTAGCATCCCCGGGACAGCCCAAGCTTTCTTT
CDR3aa: CASSIPGTAQAFF

d_gene: .
v_gene: TRBV24-1
j_gene: TRBJ1-4
abundance: .
CDR3nt: TGTGCCACCAGTGACGGCGGGGACTTGTCTGAAAAACTGTTTTTT
CDR3aa: CATSDGGDLSEKLFF

d_gene: TRBD1
v_gene: TRBV27
j_gene: TRBJ1-1
abundance: .
CDR3nt: TGTGCCAGCAGTGGACAGGGTGCGAGGCCTGAAGCTTTCTTT
CDR3aa: CASSGQGARPEAFF

d_gene: .
v_gene: TRBV6-5
j_gene: TRBJ2-5
abundance: .
CDR3nt: TGTGCCAGCAGCAGCGGGACAGCACAAGAGACCCAGTACTTC
CDR3aa: CASSSGTAQETQYF

d_gene: TRBD1
v_gene: TRBV10-2
j_gene: TRBJ1-2
abundance: .
CDR3nt: TGCGCCAGCAGCCTGGCGGGACAGGGGGCGCCTGGCTACACCTTC
CDR3aa: CASSLAGQGAPGYTF

d_gene: .
v_gene: TRBV11-3
j_gene: TRBJ1-6
abundance: .
CDR3nt: TGTGCCAGCAGCTTATCAGGGGTCGCCGGGCTACAAAATTCACCCCTCCACTTT
CDR3aa: CASSLSGVAGLQNSPLHF

d_gene: TRBD2
v_gene: TRBV19
j_gene: TRBJ2-7
abundance: .
CDR3nt: TGTGCCAGTAGTACCTGGACTAGCGGGGGCTACGAGCAGTACTTC
CDR3aa: CASSTWTSGGYEQYF

d_gene: .
v_gene: TRBV5-1
j_gene: TRBJ1-1
abundance: .
CDR3nt: TGCGCCAGCAGCCCCCGGGAGCAAGGTGGGACTGAAGCTTTCTTT
CDR3aa: CASSPREQGGTEAFF

d_gene: .
v_gene: TRBV29-1
j_gene: TRBJ1-1
abundance: .
CDR3nt: TGCAGCGTTGAAGAGCCCGGCCTCAGGGCTGAAGCTTTCTTT
CDR3aa: CSVEEPGLRAEAFF

d_gene: TRBD1
v_gene: TRBV30
j_gene: TRBJ1-5
abundance: .
CDR3nt: TGTGCCTGGAGTCAGGGACAGGGGGCGGTTCAGCCCCAGCATTTT
CDR3aa: CAWSQGQGAVQPQHF

d_gene: .
v_gene: TRBV4-1
j_gene: TRBJ2-2
abundance: few
CDR3nt: TGCGCCAGCAGCCAAGTCTGGGGTGGATCGAACACCGGGGAGCTGTTTTTT
CDR3aa: CASSQVWGGSNTGELFF

d_gene: TRBD1
v_gene: TRBV6-5
j_gene: TRBJ2-3
abundance: .
CDR3nt: TGTGCCAGCAGCGGGACAGGGTACACAGATACGCAGTATTTT
CDR3aa: CASSGTGYTDTQYF

d_gene: TRBD2
v_gene: TRBV27
j_gene: TRBJ2-3
abundance: .
CDR3nt: TGTGCCAGCAGGGCTCAGGGGGCTAGCGGGGGGCCACTAACGCAGTATTTT
CDR3aa: CASRAQGASGGPLTQYF

d_gene: .
v_gene: TRBV18
j_gene: TRBJ1-5
abundance: once
CDR3nt: TGTGCCAGCTCACCAAGGGGGGGGAATCAGCCCCAGCATTTT
CDR3aa: CASSPRGGNQPQHF

d_gene: .
v_gene: TRBV6-5
j_gene: TRBJ1-1
abundance: .
CDR3nt: TGTGCCAGCAGCACCAGGCCGGGGGGAGGGCCTGAAGCTTTCTTT
CDR3aa: CASSTRPGGGPEAFF

d_gene: .
v_gene: TRBV5-6
j_gene: TRBJ2-2
abundance: few
CDR3nt: TGTGCCAGCAGCTTGGCCAGTGGGGAGCTGTTTTTT
CDR3aa: CASSLASGELFF

d_gene: .
v_gene: TRBV21-1
j_gene: TRBJ1-4
abundance: .
CDR3nt: TGTGCCAGCAGCAAAGGGCCCCCTAGGAAGAATGAAAAACTGTTTTTT
CDR3aa: CASSKGPPRKNEKLFF

d_gene: TRBD2
v_gene: TRBV11-2
j_gene: TRBJ2-1
abundance: .
CDR3nt: TGTGCCAGCAGAGGGCTAGCGGGCATCTACAATGAGCAGTTCTTC
CDR3aa: CASRGLAGIYNEQFF

d_gene: .
v_gene: TRBV6-5
j_gene: TRBJ1-2
abundance: .
CDR3nt: TGTGCCAGCAGTTACTCTGGAGGATACGGCTACACCTTC
CDR3aa: CASSYSGGYGYTF

d_gene: .
v_gene: TRBV9
j_gene: TRBJ2-3
abundance: .
CDR3nt: TGTGCCAGCAGCCCTACCTCCTCAGGGGTCGGAGATACGCAGTATTTT
CDR3aa: CASSPTSSGVGDTQYF

d_gene: .
v_gene: TRBV30
j_gene: TRBJ1-2
abundance: .
CDR3nt: TGTGCCTGGAGTACCCTAGGGCACAGGAACTATGGCTACACCTTC
CDR3aa: CAWSTLGHRNYGYTF